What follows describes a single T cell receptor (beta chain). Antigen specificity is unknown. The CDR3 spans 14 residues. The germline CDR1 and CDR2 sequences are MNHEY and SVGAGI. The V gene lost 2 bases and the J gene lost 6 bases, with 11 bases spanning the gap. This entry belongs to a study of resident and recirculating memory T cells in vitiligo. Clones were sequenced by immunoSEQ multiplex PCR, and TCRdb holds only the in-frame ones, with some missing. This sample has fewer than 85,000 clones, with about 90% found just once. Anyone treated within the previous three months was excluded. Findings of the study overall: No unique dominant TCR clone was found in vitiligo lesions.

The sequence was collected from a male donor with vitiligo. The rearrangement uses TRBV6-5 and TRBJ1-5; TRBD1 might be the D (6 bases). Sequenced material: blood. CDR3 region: CASSYRSGAQPQHF. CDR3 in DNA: TGTGCCAGCAGTTACAGGTCAGGGGCTCAGCCCCAGCATTTT.